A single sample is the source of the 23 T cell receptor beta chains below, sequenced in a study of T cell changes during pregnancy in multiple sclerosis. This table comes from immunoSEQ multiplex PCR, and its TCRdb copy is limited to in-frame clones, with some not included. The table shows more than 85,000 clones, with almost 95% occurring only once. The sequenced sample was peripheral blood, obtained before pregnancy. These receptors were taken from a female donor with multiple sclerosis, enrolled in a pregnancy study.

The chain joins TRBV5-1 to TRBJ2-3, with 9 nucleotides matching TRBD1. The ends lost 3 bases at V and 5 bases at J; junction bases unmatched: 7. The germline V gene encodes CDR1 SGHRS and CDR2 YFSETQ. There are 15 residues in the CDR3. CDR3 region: CASSSRGTGRDTQYF. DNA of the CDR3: TGCGCCAGCAGCTCCCGCGGGACAGGGCGAGATACGCAGTATTTT.

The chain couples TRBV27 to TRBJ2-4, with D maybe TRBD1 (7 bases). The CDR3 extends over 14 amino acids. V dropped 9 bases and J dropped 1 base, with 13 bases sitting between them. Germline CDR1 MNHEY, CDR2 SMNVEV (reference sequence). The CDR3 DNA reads TGTGCCAGTCAGGGGGGATCGGCCAAAAACATTCAGTACTTC. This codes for CASQGGSAKNIQYF.

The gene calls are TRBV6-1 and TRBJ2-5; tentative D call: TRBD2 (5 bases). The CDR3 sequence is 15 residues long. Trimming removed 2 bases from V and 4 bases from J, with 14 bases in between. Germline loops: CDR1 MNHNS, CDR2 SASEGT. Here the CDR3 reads CASSELVPSRETQYF. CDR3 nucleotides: TGTGCCAGCAGTGAATTGGTGCCTAGCCGAGAGACCCAGTACTTC.

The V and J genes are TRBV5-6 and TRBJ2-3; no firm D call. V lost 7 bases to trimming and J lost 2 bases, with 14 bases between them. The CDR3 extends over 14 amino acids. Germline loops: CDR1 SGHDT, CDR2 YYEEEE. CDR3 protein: CASGVMILTDTQYF. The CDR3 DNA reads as TGTGCCAGCGGAGTAATGATTCTCACAGATACGCAGTATTTT.

The DNA for the CDR3 is TGCGCCAGCAGCCAAGCGATACTAGTTAAAGAGCAGTACTTC. It encodes CASSQAILVKEQYF. The chain combines TRBV4-1 with TRBJ2-7; D is perhaps TRBD2 (5 bases). V was trimmed by 1 base and J by 7 bases, leaving 14 bases between them. Per the germline V gene, CDR1 is MGHRA and CDR2 is YSYEKL. The CDR3 totals 14 residues.

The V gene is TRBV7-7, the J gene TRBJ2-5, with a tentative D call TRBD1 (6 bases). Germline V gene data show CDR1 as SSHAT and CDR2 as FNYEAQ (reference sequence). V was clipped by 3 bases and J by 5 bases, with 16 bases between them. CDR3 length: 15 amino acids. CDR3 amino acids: CASSFSPGTKETQYF. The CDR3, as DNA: TGTGCCAGCAGCTTCTCTCCCGGGACAAAGGAGACCCAGTACTTC.

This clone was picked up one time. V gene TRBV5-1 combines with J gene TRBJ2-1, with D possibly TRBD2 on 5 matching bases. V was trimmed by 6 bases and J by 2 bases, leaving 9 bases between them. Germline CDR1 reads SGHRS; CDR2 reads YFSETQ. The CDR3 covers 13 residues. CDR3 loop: CASKEGAYNEQFF. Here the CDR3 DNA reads TGCGCCAGCAAAGAGGGAGCCTACAATGAGCAGTTCTTC.

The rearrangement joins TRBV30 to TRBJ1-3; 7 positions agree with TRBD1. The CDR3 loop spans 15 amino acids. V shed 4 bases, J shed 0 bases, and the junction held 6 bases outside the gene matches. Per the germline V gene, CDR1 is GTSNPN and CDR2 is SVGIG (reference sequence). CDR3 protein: CAWTYDRASGNTIYF. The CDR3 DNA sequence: TGTGCCTGGACTTACGACAGGGCCTCTGGAAACACCATATATTTT.

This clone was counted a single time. This CDR3 is CASSLNDLQETQYF. The CDR3 region has the DNA TGTGCCAGCAGCTTAAATGACTTACAAGAGACCCAGTACTTC. The genes are TRBV7-9 and TRBJ2-5; no firm D call. V lost 2 bases, J lost 2 bases, and 9 bases lay in between. Per germline, CDR1 SEHNR and CDR2 FQNEAQ (reference sequence). The CDR3 runs 14 residues.

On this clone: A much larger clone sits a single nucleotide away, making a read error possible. Here the CDR3 DNA reads TGTGCCAGCAGTGACGGGGCTAGCGGGAGCAATGAGCAGTTCTTC. Protein product: CASSDGASGSNEQFF. The chain joins TRBV6-4 to TRBJ2-1, with 10 positions matching TRBD2. The germline CDR1 and CDR2 sequences are MRHNA and SNTAGT. This CDR3 contains 15 residues. V was clipped by 2 bases and J by 6 bases; unmatched bases: 4.

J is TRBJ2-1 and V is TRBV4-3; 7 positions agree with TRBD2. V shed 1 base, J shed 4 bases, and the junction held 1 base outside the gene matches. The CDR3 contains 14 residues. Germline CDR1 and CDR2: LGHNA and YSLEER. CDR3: CASSQGEGYNEQFF. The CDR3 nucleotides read TGCGCCAGCAGCCAAGGGGAGGGGTACAATGAGCAGTTCTTC.

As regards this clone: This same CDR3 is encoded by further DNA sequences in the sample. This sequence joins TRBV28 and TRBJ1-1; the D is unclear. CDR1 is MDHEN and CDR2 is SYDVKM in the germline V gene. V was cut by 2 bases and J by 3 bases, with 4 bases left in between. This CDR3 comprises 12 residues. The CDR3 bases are TGTGCCAGCAGTTTACGGTACACTGAAGCTTTCTTT. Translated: CASSLRYTEAFF.

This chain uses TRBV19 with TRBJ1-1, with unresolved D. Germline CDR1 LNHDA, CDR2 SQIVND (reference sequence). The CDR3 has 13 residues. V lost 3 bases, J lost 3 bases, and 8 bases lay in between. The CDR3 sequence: CASSIDMDTEAFF. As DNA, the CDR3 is TGTGCCAGTAGTATCGACATGGACACTGAAGCTTTCTTT.

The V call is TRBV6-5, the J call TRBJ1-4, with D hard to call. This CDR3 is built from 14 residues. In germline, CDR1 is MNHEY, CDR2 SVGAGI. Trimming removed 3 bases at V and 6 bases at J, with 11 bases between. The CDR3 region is CASSYGPRDEKLFF. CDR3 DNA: TGTGCCAGCAGTTATGGTCCGAGGGATGAAAAACTGTTTTTT.

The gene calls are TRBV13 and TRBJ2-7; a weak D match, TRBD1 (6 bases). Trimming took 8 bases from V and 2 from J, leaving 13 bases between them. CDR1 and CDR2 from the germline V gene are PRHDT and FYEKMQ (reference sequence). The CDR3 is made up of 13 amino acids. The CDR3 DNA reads TGTGCCAGCCGGCAGGGGCGTACCTACGAGCAGTACTTC. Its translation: CASRQGRTYEQYF.

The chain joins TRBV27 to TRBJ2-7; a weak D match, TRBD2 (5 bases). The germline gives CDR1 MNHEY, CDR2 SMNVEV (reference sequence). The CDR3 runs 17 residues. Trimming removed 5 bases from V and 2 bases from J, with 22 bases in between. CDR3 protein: CASSPFRRRATTYEQYF. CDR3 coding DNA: TGTGCCAGCAGTCCATTTAGACGGCGGGCTACCACCTACGAGCAGTACTTC.

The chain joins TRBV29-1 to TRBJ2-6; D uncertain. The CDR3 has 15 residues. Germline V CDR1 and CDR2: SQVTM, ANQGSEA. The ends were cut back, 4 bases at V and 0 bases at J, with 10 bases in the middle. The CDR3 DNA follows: TGCAGCGTTGCTACAGTAAACTCTGGGGCCAACGTCCTGACTTTC. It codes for CSVATVNSGANVLTF. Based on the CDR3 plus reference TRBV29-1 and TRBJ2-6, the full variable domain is SAVISQKPSRDICQRGTSLTIQCQVDSQVTMMFWYRQQPGQSLTLIATANQGSEATYESGFVIDKFPISRPNLTFSTLTVSNMSPEDSSIYLCSVATVNSGANVLTFGAGSRLTVL.

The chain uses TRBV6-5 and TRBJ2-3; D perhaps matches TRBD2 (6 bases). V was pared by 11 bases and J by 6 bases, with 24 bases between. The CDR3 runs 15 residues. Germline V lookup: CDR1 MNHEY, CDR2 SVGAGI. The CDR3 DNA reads TGTGCCGGCCCCTGGGGGAGGAGAAGGGTCGATACGCAGTATTTT. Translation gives CAGPWGRRRVDTQYF.

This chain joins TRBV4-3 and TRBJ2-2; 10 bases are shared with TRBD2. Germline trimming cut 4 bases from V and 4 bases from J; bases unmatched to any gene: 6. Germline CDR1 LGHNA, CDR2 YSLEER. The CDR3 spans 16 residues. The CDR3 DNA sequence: TGCGCCAGCAGCCCCCTAGCGGGAGCGGGCACCGGGGAGCTGTTTTTT. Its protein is CASSPLAGAGTGELFF.

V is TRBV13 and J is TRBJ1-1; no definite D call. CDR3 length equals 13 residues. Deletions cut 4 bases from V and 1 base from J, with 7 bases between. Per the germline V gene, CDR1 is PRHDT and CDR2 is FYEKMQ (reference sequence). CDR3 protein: CASSYTENTEAFF. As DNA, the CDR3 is TGTGCCAGCAGCTATACAGAGAACACTGAAGCTTTCTTT.

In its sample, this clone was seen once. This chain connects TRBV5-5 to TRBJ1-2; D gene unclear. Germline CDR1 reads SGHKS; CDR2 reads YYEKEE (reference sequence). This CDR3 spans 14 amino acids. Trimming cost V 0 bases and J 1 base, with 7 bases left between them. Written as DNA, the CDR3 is TGTGCCAGCAGCTTGGGGGCGGGTAACTATGGCTACACCTTC. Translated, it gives CASSLGAGNYGYTF.

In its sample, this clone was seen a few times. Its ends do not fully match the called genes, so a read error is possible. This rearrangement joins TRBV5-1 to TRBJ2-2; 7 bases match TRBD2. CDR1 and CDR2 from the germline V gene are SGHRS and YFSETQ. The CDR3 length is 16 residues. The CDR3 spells CASSPSGTTNAGELFF. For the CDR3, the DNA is TGCGCCAGCAGCCCATCCGGGACTACGAACGCCGGGGAGCTGTTTTTT.

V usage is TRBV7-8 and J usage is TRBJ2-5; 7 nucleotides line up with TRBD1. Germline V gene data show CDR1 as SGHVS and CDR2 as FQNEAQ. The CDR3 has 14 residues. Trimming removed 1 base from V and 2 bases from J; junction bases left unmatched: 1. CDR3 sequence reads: CASSLGDRQETQYF. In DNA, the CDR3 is TGTGCCAGCAGCTTAGGGGACAGACAAGAGACCCAGTACTTC.